This T cell receptor beta chain was identified in a study of CXCR4 blockade with PD-1 therapy in pancreatic cancer (dated by TCRdb to between 2018 and 2020). For the study in its entirety: The study combined multiplex immunohistochemistry and TCRbeta immunosequencing of resected pancreatic ductal adenocarcinoma with ex vivo slice culture testing PD-1 and CXCR4 blockade. To assess intratumoral heterogeneity, two geographically distinct regions from each of over 5 tumors were TCR-sequenced. General findings and caveats noted by the study authors: Amino acid clone frequency correlated strongly with the number of distinct nucleotide rearrangements encoding it, suggesting convergent selection by common tumor antigens. Because only TCRbeta chains were sequenced, true antigen-specificity overlap among the convergent dominant clones remained unconfirmed, awaiting paired alpha-beta single-cell sequencing. Tumors had clonal expansion, with a mean productive clonality of around 0.15 compared with around 0.047 in healthy blood, yet clonality showed no correlation with survival.

The patients who supplied the archived tumor blocks had received no neoadjuvant therapy before resection. The preserved-tissue arm of the study used 30 to 35 surgical resection samples from 20 to 25 previously untreated pancreatic ductal adenocarcinoma patients. DNA for the resection arm was extracted from ten 5-micron curls of FFPE tumor lying next to the multiplex immunohistochemistry slide. Extracted DNA was used for immunosequencing of TCRbeta CDR3 regions with the immunoSEQ Assay at Adaptive Biotechnologies. Processing in the source paper ran as follows. To quantify the absolute abundance of each unique TCRbeta CDR3, sequences were collapsed and filtered. Clonality, calculated using only productive in-frame rearrangements, was defined as 1 minus Pielou's evenness. Regional overlap tracked the top 100 nucleotide rearrangements across paired samples, with Morisita index comparing paired versus unrelated samples. Convergence of nucleotide rearrangements onto identical amino acid sequences was assessed with the immunoSEQ Rearrangement Details tool. The immuneACCESS repertoire file appears here via TCRdb, limited to in-frame rearrangements. These files lack a portion of the clones; in checked studies, under half of the deficit traces to unresolved V genes, and the cause of the others is not known. Clone size and the V and J calls come from that table; the DNA yielded D and trimming. Present in this sample are under 9,000 clones, around three fifths of which were seen just once. Clones ranked in the top ten supply roughly 7.3% of the sample.

Ends trimmed: V by 3 bases, J by 3 bases; bases unmatched to a gene: 5. The CDR3, cysteine through phenylalanine, is 15 amino acids long. Only CDR3 DNA is held: 45 bases, read in frame from base 1. According to the germline V gene (reference sequence), CDR1 reads LNHDA and CDR2 reads SQIVND. With respect to this clone: It lacks a known antigen. Base quality data are lacking; no much larger clone is found one base away.

Recombination linked TRBV19 to TRBJ2-5; TRBD1 matches 9 bases in the middle. The sample comprised tumor tissue. This receptor was identified in a human donor with pancreatic ductal adenocarcinoma. The CDR3 protein: CASSINRGREETQYF. The base sequence is TGTGCCAGTAGTATTAACAGGGGGCGTGAAGAGACCCAGTACTTC.